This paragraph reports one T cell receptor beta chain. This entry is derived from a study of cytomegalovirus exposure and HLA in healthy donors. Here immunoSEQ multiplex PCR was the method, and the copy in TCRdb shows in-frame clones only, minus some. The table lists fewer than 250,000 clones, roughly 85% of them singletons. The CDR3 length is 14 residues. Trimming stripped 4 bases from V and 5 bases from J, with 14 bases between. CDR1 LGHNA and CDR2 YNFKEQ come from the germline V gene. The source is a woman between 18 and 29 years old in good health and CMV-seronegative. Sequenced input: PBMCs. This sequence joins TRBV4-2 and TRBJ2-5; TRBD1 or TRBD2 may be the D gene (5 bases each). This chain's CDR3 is CASSRERGTETQYF. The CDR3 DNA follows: TGTGCCAGCAGCCGGGAGAGGGGCACGGAGACCCAGTACTTC.